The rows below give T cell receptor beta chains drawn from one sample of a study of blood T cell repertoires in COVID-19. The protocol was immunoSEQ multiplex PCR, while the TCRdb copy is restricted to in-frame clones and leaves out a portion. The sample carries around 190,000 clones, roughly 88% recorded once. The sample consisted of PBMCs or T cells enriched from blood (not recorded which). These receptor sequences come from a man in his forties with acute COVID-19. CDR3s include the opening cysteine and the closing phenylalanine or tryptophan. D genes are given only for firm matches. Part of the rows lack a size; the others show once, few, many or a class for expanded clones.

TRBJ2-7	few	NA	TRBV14	CASSTAYEQYF	TGTGCCAGCAGTACTGCCTACGAGCAGTACTTC
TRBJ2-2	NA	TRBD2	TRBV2	CASSGASGRGTGELFF	TGTGCCAGCAGTGGGGCTAGCGGGAGAGGGACCGGGGAGCTGTTTTTT
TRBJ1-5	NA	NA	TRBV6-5	CASTTLAGDQPQHF	TGTGCCAGCACCACCCTGGCAGGTGATCAGCCCCAGCATTTT
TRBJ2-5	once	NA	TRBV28	CASSLFGLEETQYF	TGTGCCAGCAGTTTATTCGGACTGGAAGAGACCCAGTACTTC
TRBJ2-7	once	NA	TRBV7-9	CASSLPGREQYF	TGTGCCAGCAGCTTACCAGGGCGGGAGCAGTACTTC
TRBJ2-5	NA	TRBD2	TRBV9	CASSWTSYGETQYF	TGTGCCAGCAGCTGGACTAGCTACGGAGAGACCCAGTACTTC
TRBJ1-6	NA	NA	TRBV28	CAAIPLTYNSPLHF	TGTGCCGCTATCCCCTTGACCTATAATTCACCCCTCCACTTT
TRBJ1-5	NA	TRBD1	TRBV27	CASGTYDRVFNQPQHF	TGTGCCAGCGGGACCTATGACAGGGTGTTCAATCAGCCCCAGCATTTT
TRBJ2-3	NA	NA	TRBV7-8	CASSLAGSSTDTQYF	TGTGCCAGCAGCTTAGCTGGGAGTAGCACAGATACGCAGTATTTT
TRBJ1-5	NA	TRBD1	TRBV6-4	CASSRDRGDQPQHF	TGTGCCAGCTCTCGGGACAGGGGAGATCAGCCCCAGCATTTT
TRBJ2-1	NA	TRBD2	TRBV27	CASSILAGLDNEQFF	TGTGCCAGCAGCATACTAGCGGGGCTAGACAATGAGCAGTTCTTC
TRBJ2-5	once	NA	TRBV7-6	CASSSTGGPQETQYF	TGTGCCAGCAGCTCCACCGGGGGGCCCCAAGAGACCCAGTACTTC
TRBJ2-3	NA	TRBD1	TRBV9	CASSGLGQGAWDTQYF	TGTGCCAGCAGCGGACTTGGACAGGGGGCCTGGGATACGCAGTATTTT
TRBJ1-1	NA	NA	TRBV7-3	CASSPHDRNGAFF	TGTGCCAGCAGCCCCCATGACAGGAATGGAGCTTTCTTT
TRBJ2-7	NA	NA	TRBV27	CASCLVAGPSYEQYF	TGTGCCAGCTGCCTTGTGGCGGGTCCCTCCTACGAGCAGTACTTC
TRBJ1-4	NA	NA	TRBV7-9	CASSFGGGSATNEKLFF	TGTGCCAGCAGCTTCGGCGGGGGCTCTGCAACTAATGAAAAACTGTTTTTT
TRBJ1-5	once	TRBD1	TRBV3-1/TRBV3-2	CASSQVQGAGQPQHF	TGTGCCAGCAGCCAAGTTCAGGGGGCCGGACAGCCCCAGCATTTT
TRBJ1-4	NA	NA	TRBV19	CASSRGVTAPFNEKLFF	TGTGCCAGTAGTAGAGGCGTCACCGCACCCTTTAATGAAAAACTGTTTTTT
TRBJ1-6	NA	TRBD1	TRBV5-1	CASSFSSSGTGVGSPLHF	TGCGCCAGCAGCTTTTCCTCGTCCGGGACAGGGGTTGGTTCACCCCTCCACTTT
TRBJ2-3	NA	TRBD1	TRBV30	CAWTFGTVTDTQYF	TGTGCCTGGACCTTCGGGACAGTCACAGATACGCAGTATTTT
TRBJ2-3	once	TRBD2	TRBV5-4	CASGRGAGEDTQYF	TGTGCCAGCGGGAGGGGAGCGGGAGAAGATACGCAGTATTTT
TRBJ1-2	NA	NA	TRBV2	CASSEALRGGYTF	TGTGCCAGCAGTGAAGCGCTTAGGGGTGGCTACACCTTC
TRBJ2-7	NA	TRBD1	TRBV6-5	CASSYSGPDRGYEQYF	TGTGCCAGCAGTTACTCCGGTCCGGACAGGGGCTACGAGCAGTACTTC
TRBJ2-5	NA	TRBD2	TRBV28	CASSLWSGRALGDQETQYF	TGTGCCAGCAGTTTATGGAGCGGGAGGGCCCTCGGAGACCAAGAGACCCAGTACTTC
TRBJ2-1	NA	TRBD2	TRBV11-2	CASSFELAGSYNEQFF	TGTGCCAGCAGCTTCGAACTAGCGGGTTCCTACAATGAGCAGTTCTTC
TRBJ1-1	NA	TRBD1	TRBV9	CASSARTDRGEAFF	TGTGCCAGCAGCGCAAGGACCGACAGGGGTGAAGCTTTCTTT
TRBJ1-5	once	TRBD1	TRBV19	CASRVTGGQKKPQHF	TGTGCCAGTAGGGTGACAGGGGGCCAAAAGAAGCCCCAGCATTTT
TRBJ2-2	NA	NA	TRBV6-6	CASSPHGQGRSGTGELFF	TGTGCCAGCAGTCCCCACGGCCAGGGTAGATCGGGCACCGGGGAGCTGTTTTTT
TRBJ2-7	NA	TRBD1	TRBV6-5	CASSTYTGAGEQYF	TGTGCCAGCAGCACTTACACAGGGGCGGGCGAGCAGTACTTC
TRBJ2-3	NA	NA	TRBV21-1	CASHDRSTDTQYF	TGTGCCAGCCATGACAGGTCCACAGATACGCAGTATTTT
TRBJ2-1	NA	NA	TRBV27	CASSSTLYGINEQFF	TGTGCCAGCAGTTCGACCCTATACGGGATCAATGAGCAGTTCTTC
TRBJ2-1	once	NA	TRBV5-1	CASSLRYTGKDNEQFF	TGCGCCAGCAGCTTGAGGTATACAGGGAAAGACAATGAGCAGTTCTTC
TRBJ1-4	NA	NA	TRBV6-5	CASSYGSGNEKLFF	TGTGCCAGCAGTTACGGGTCAGGGAATGAAAAACTGTTTTTT
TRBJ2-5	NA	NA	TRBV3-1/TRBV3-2	CASSRGDSSQYF	TGTGCCAGCAGCCGGGGGGACTCATCCCAGTACTTC
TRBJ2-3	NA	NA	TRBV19	CASSIDQNPQADTQYF	TGTGCCAGTAGTATAGATCAAAATCCTCAGGCGGATACGCAGTATTTT
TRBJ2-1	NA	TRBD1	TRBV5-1	CASSLGGQGNGEQFF	TGCGCCAGCAGCTTGGGGGGACAGGGTAACGGTGAGCAGTTCTTC
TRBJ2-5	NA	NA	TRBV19	CASSNTGPGTQYF	TGTGCCAGTAGCAACACAGGTCCAGGGACCCAGTACTTC
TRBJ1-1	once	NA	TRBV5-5	CASSSSPNTEAFF	TGTGCCAGCAGCTCAAGCCCGAACACTGAAGCTTTCTTT
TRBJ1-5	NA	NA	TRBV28	CASTLGGANQPQHF	TGTGCCAGCACCCTAGGGGGGGCCAATCAGCCCCAGCATTTT
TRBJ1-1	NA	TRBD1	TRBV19	CASSPDRGGVNTEAFF	TGTGCCAGTAGTCCCGACAGGGGTGGGGTGAACACTGAAGCTTTCTTT
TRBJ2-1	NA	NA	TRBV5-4	CASSREAGLSYNEQFF	TGTGCCAGCAGCCGTGAGGCGGGACTCTCCTACAATGAGCAGTTCTTC
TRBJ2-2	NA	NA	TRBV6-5	CASSYTRGGTGELFF	TGTGCCAGCAGTTACACCAGGGGAGGGACCGGGGAGCTGTTTTTT
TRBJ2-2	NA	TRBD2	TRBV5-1	CASSLGSGAVTGELFF	TGCGCCAGCAGCTTGGGTAGCGGGGCCGTCACCGGGGAGCTGTTTTTT
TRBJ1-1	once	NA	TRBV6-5	CASSPGGKGTEAFF	TGTGCCAGCAGCCCCGGGGGGAAGGGCACTGAAGCTTTCTTT
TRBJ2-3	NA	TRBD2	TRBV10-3	CAISAPGTSGTDTQYF	TGTGCCATCAGTGCCCCGGGGACTAGCGGCACAGATACGCAGTATTTT